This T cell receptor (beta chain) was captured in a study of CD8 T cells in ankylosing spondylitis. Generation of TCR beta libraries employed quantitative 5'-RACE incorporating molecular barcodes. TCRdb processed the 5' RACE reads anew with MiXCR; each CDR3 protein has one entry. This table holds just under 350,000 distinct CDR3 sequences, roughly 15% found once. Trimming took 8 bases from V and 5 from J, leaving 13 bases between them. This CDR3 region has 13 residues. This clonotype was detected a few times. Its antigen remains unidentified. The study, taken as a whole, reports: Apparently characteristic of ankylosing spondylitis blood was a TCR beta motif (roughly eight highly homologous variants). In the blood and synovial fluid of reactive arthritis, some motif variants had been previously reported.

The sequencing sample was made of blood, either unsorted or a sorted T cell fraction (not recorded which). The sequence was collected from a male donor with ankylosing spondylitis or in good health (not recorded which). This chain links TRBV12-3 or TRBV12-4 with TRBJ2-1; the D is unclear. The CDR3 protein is CASSAHGHNEQFF. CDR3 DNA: TGTGCCAGCTCGGCTCACGGCCACAATGAGCAGTTCTTC.